This T cell receptor beta chain was documented in a study of shared clonotypes between healthy human individuals. The test was conducted at deep level. This table comes from immunoSEQ multiplex PCR, and its TCRdb copy is limited to in-frame clones, with some not included. The table records about 2 million clones, about 95% of them present only once. The naive CD8 population came from CD45RO-negative cells selected for CCR7, without terminally differentiated effector memory CD45RA+ cells. Study-wide results and limits: What naive subsets generally showed was a larger estimated richness than memory subsets showed.

There are 15 residues in the CDR3. V lost 3 bases to trimming and J lost 4 bases; unmatched junction nucleotides: 5. From germline, CDR1 is SGHTA and CDR2 FQGNSA. Of note for this clone: What it binds is not known.

The chain joins TRBV7-2 to TRBJ2-1; 8 bases are shared with TRBD1. The TCR originated in a young man in good health. The specimen sequenced was naive CD8+ T cells sorted from blood. CDR3 residues: CASSFGTGNYNEQFF. CDR3 bases: TGTGCCAGCAGCTTCGGGACAGGTAATTACAATGAGCAGTTCTTC.